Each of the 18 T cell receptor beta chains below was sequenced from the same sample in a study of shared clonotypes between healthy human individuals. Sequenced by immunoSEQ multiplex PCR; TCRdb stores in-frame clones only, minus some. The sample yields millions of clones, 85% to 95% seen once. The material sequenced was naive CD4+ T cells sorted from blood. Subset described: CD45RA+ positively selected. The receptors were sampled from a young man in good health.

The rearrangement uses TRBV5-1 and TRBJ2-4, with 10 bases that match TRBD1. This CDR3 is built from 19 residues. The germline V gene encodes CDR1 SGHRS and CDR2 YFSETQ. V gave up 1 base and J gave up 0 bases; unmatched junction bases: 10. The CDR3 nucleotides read TGCGCCAGCAGCTTGTTCGGGACAGGGGCCACTGTAGCCAAAAACATTCAGTACTTC. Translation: CASSLFGTGATVAKNIQYF.

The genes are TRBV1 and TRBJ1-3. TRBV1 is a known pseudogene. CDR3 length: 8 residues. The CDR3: CTSSQESF. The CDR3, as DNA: TGCACCAGCAGCCAAGAGAGTTTT.

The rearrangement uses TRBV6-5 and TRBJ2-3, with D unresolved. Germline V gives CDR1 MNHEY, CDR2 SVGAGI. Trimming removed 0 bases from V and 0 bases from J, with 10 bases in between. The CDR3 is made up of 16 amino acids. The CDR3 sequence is CASSYSRSASTDTQYF. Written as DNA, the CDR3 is TGTGCCAGCAGTTACTCGCGCAGCGCTAGCACAGATACGCAGTATTTT.

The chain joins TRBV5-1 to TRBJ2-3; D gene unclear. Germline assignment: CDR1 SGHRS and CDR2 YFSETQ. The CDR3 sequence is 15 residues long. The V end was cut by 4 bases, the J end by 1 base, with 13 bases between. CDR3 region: CASSRLGWGTDTQYF. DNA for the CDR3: TGCGCCAGCAGCCGCCTCGGGTGGGGCACAGATACGCAGTATTTT.

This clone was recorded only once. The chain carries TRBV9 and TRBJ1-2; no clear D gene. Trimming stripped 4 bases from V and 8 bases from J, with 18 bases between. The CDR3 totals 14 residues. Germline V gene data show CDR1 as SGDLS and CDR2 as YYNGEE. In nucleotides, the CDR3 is TGTGCCAGCAGCCAAATGGGCCCCTCGGGAGGCTACACCTTC. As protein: CASSQMGPSGGYTF.

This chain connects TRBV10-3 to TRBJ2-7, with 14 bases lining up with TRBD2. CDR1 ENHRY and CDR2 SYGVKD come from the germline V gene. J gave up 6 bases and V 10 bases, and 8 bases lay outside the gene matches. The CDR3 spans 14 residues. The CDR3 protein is CATRLAGGLGEQYF. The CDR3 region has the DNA TGTGCCACCAGACTAGCGGGAGGGCTAGGCGAGCAGTACTTC.

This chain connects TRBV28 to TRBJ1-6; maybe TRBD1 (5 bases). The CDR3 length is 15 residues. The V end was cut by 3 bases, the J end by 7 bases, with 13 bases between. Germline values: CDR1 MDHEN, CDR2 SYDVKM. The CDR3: CASSLGPGGNSPLHF. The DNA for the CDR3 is TGTGCCAGCAGTTTGGGCCCGGGGGGGAATTCACCCCTCCACTTT.

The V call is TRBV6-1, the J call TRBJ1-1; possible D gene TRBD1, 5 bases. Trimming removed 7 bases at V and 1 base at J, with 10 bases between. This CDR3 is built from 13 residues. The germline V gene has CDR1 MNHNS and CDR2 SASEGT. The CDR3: CASIIGGNTEAFF. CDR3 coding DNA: TGTGCCAGCATCATCGGGGGGAACACTGAAGCTTTCTTT.

CDR3 nucleotides: TGTGCCTGGAGTGTAGGGGGAGCTAATGAAAAACTGTTTTTT. This encodes CAWSVGGANEKLFF. V gene TRBV30 combines with J gene TRBJ1-4; the D gene is possibly TRBD1 (6 bases). V was pared by 0 bases and J by 3 bases, with 8 bases between. Germline V gene sequence: CDR1 GTSNPN, CDR2 SVGIG (reference sequence). The CDR3 has 14 residues.

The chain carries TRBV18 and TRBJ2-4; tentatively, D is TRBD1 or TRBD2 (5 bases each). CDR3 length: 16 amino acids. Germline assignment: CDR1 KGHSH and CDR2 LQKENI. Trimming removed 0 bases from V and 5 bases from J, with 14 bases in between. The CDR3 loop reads CASSPPTDRGENIQYF. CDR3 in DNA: TGTGCCAGCTCACCACCCACTGACAGAGGGGAAAACATTCAGTACTTC.

The CDR3 DNA sequence: TGTGCCAGCAGCCCCGGGACAGGGGGACTCTTCGAGCTTTTCTTT. It specifies CASSPGTGGLFELFF. The chain couples TRBV28 to TRBJ1-1; TRBD1 agrees at 11 bases. Looked up from germline, CDR1 is MDHEN and CDR2 is SYDVKM. The CDR3 loop spans 15 amino acids. Unmatched junction bases numbered 16, after V lost 6 bases and J lost 13 bases. Filled out from reference TRBV28 and TRBJ1-1, the complete variable domain reads DVKVTQSSRYLVKRTGEKVFLECVQDMDHENMFWYRQDPGLGLRLIYFSYDVKMKEKGDIPEGYSVSREKKERFSLILESASTNQTSMYLCASSPGTGGLFELFFGQGTRLTVV.

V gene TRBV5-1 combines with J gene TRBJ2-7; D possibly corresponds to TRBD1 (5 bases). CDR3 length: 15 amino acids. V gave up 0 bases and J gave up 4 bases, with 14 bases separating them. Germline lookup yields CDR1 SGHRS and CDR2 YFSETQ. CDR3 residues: CASSLVGQSLYEQYF. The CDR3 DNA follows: TGCGCCAGCAGCTTGGTCGGACAAAGCCTATACGAGCAGTACTTC.

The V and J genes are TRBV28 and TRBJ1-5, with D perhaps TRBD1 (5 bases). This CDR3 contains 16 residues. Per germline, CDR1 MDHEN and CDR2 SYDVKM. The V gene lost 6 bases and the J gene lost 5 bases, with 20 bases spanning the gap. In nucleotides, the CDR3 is TGTGCCAGCAGCCCCGAGGGAGGGGTCGGTTATCAGCCCCAGCATTTT. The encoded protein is CASSPEGGVGYQPQHF. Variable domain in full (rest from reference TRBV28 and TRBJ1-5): DVKVTQSSRYLVKRTGEKVFLECVQDMDHENMFWYRQDPGLGLRLIYFSYDVKMKEKGDIPEGYSVSREKKERFSLILESASTNQTSMYLCASSPEGGVGYQPQHFGDGTRLSIL.

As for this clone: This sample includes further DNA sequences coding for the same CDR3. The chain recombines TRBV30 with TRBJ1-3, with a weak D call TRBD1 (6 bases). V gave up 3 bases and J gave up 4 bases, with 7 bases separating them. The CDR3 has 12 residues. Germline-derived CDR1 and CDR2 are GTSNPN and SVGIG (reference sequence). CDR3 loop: CAWSTGGNTIYF. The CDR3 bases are TGTGCCTGGAGCACAGGGGGAAACACCATATATTTT. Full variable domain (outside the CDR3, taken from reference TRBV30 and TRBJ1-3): SQTIHQWPATLVQPVGSPLSLECTVEGTSNPNLYWYRQAAGRGLQLLFYSVGIGQISSEVPQNLSASRPQDRQFILSSKKLLLSDSGFYLCAWSTGGNTIYFGEGSWLTVV.

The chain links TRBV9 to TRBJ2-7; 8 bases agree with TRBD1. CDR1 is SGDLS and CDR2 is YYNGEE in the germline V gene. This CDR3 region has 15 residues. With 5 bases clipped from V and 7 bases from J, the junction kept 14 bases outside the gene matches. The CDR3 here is CASSPAQGASSEQYF. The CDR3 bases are TGTGCCAGCAGTCCGGCCCAGGGGGCTTCTTCAGAGCAGTACTTC.

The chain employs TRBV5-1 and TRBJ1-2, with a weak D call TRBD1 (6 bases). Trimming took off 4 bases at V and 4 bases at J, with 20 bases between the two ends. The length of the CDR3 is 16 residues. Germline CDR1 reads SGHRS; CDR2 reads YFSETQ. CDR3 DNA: TGCGCCAGCAGCCACGGGGGTACAGGGTCTACCTATGGCTACACCTTC. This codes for CASSHGGTGSTYGYTF.

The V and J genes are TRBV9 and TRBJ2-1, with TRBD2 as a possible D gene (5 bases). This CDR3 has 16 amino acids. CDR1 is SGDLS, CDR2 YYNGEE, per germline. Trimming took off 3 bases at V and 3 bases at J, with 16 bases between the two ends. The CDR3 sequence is CASSETGERVYNEQFF. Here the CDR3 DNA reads TGTGCCAGCAGCGAGACCGGGGAGCGAGTCTACAATGAGCAGTTCTTC.

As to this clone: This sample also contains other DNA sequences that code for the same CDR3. The CDR3 DNA is TGTGCCAGCCGTGACAGCTCCTACGAGCAGTACTTC. Translated: CASRDSSYEQYF. The V and J genes are TRBV6-6 and TRBJ2-7; D might be TRBD1 (5 bases). The V end lost 8 bases, the J end lost 0 bases, and 8 bases lay between the germline ends. CDR1 is MNHNY, CDR2 SVGAGI, per germline (reference sequence). This CDR3 is 12 amino acids long.